This T cell receptor beta chain is drawn from a study of graft-versus-host responses after intestinal transplantation. In the study overall: Recipients underwent multivisceral, liver-intestinal, or isolated intestinal transplants. Among the recipients, all got anti-thymocyte globulin induction and then tacrolimus and steroids for around 3 years. Points from the study as a whole: Researchers found peak circulating GvH clone levels linked to early post-transplant HvG declines. GvH clones appeared in recipient marrow, some first in ileum or blood.

As concerns this clone: Its antigen is not known.

Trimming took 7 bases from V and 0 from J, leaving 11 bases between them. Germline assignment: CDR1 SGDLS and CDR2 YYNGEE. This CDR3 is 14 amino acids long. This table comes from immunoSEQ multiplex PCR, and its TCRdb copy is limited to in-frame clones, with some not included. The table lists about 40,000 clones, roughly 86% of them singletons. The source of this sequence is a human patient who received an intestinal transplant, so some T cells may come from the graft donor. Sequencing used PBMCs, obtained 260 to 280 days after transplant. This sequence joins TRBV9 and TRBJ2-1; D is ambiguous. The CDR3 here is CASGRVHSYNEQFF. The CDR3 DNA is TGTGCCAGCGGTCGGGTCCACTCCTACAATGAGCAGTTCTTC. The full variable domain, completed using reference TRBV9 and TRBJ2-1, is DSGVTQTPKHLITATGQRVTLRCSPRSGDLSVYWYQQSLDQGLQFLIQYYNGEERAKGNILERFSAQQFPDLHSELNLSSLELGDSALYFCASGRVHSYNEQFFGPGTRLTVL.